Below, 29 T cell receptor beta chains from the same sample are listed, as sequenced in a study of vaccination and CD4 T cells after COVID-19. The Oncomine TCR Beta short-read assay was applied to DNA of cultured CD4+ T cells. MiXCR was run by TCRdb on the PCR reads, yielding one entry per CDR3 protein. This repertoire shows more than 15,000 distinct CDR3 sequences, around 31% found once; its top ten account for 15% to 18%. The antigens these receptors bind are not known. As to treatment: roughly ten-day PBMC culture with coronavirus spike peptide pools or control peptides (ViraFEST assay). The specimen was cultured CD4+ T cells from blood. Receptors were obtained from a human donor with COVID-19.

The V and J genes are TRBV6-2 or TRBV6-3 and TRBJ2-4, with D possibly TRBD2 on 5 matching bases. Trimming took 2 bases from V and 0 from J, leaving 11 bases between them. The CDR3 has 16 residues. Germline assignment: CDR1 MNHEY and CDR2 SVGEGT. The CDR3 loop reads CASSYLQRVAKNIQYF. The DNA for the CDR3 is TGTGCCAGCAGTTACCTACAGAGGGTAGCCAAAAACATTCAGTACTTC.

Only a few counts were recorded for this clonotype. This sequence joins TRBV12-3 or TRBV12-4 and TRBJ1-6; TRBD1 agrees at 10 bases. The length of the CDR3 is 14 residues. The ends lost 3 bases at V and 9 bases at J; junction bases unmatched: 2. The CDR3 is CASSFRDRGSPLHF. The CDR3 bases are TGTGCCAGCAGTTTCCGGGACAGGGGTTCACCCCTCCACTTT.

The sample holds a few counts of this clonotype. The chain carries TRBV2 and TRBJ1-5; 7 nucleotides line up with TRBD1. Losses at the gene ends were 2 bases for V and 6 bases for J; bases not matched to a gene: 16. Germline CDR1 SNHLY, CDR2 FYNNEI. The CDR3 consists of 18 residues. The CDR3 coding sequence is TGTGCCAGCAGTGAACCCCCCCGACAGGGCTTGGGAAGTCAGCCCCAGCATTTT. Translation: CASSEPPRQGLGSQPQHF.

V gene TRBV21-1 combines with J gene TRBJ2-7. TRBV21-1 is classified as a pseudogene. The CDR3 runs to 13 residues. CDR3 in DNA: TGTGCCAGCAGCCACGGACGAGTACACGAGCAGTACTTC. It is translated as CASSHGRVHEQYF.

This clonotype was counted a few times. The chain recombines TRBV5-4 with TRBJ1-1; D might be TRBD1 (6 bases). Germline values: CDR1 SGHNT, CDR2 YYREEE (reference sequence). V shed 3 bases and J shed 1 base, with 16 bases lying between them. The CDR3 runs 16 residues. The CDR3 spells CASSSRATGANTEAFF. The CDR3 bases are TGTGCCAGCAGCTCGAGGGCGACAGGTGCGAACACTGAAGCTTTCTTT. The full variable domain, its missing parts supplied by reference TRBV5-4 and TRBJ1-1, is ETGVTQSPTHLIKTRGQQVTLRCSSQSGHNTVSWYQQALGQGPQFIFQYYREEENGRGNFPPRFSGLQFPNYSSELNVNALELDDSALYLCASSSRATGANTEAFFGQGTRLTVV.

The table lists this clonotype with a few counts. The V and J genes are TRBV24-1 and TRBJ1-2; D is uncertain. The CDR3 sequence is 11 residues long. V gave up 5 bases and J gave up 8 bases, with 8 bases separating them. In germline, CDR1 is KGHDR, CDR2 SFDVKD. CDR3 bases: TGTGCCACCAGTGGTGATCGGGGCTACACCTTC. As protein: CATSGDRGYTF.

This chain joins TRBV6-4 and TRBJ2-1; 13 nucleotides align to TRBD2. Looked up from germline, CDR1 is MRHNA and CDR2 is SNTAGT. This CDR3 comprises 14 residues. The ends lost 6 bases at V and 8 bases at J; junction bases unmatched: 4. The CDR3 DNA sequence: TGTGCCAGCAGCACTAGCGGGGGGGCCGATGAGCAGTTCTTC. The encoded protein is CASSTSGGADEQFF.

The chain is built from TRBV30 and TRBJ1-1; maybe TRBD1 (6 bases). The ends were cut back, 1 base at V and 6 bases at J, with 15 bases in the middle. CDR3 length: 14 residues. Looked up from germline, CDR1 is GTSNPN and CDR2 is SVGIG (reference sequence). The CDR3 is CAWSGGPPGSEAFF. The DNA for the CDR3 is TGTGCCTGGAGTGGGGGGCCGCCGGGGTCTGAAGCTTTCTTT.

This chain connects TRBV14 to TRBJ1-2; D not resolved. Trimming stripped 4 bases from V and 0 bases from J, with 9 bases between. The CDR3 consists of 14 residues. Germline CDR1 reads SGHDN; CDR2 reads FVKESK. CDR3 nucleotides: TGTGCCAGCAGCCCGGGTGTTGCTAACTATGGCTACACCTTC. Translation: CASSPGVANYGYTF.

The V and J genes are TRBV6-1 and TRBJ1-5, with D perhaps matching TRBD1 (5 bases). V was pared by 8 bases and J by 4 bases, with 18 bases between. Germline V CDR1 and CDR2: MNHNS, SASEGT. This CDR3 spans 15 amino acids. CDR3 DNA: TGTGCCAGCCGACTTGGGGGACGCCTGAATCAGCCCCAGCATTTT. Protein product: CASRLGGRLNQPQHF.

The rearrangement uses TRBV9 and TRBJ2-5; 9 bases match TRBD2. Germline-derived CDR1 and CDR2 are SGDLS and YYNGEE. With 0 bases clipped from V and 5 bases from J, the junction kept 8 bases outside the gene matches. The CDR3 runs to 16 residues. The CDR3 nucleotides are TGTGCCAGCAGCGTAGCTGGGCGGGGGGGCGAGGAGACCCAGTACTTC. Translating it yields CASSVAGRGGEETQYF.

V usage is TRBV19 and J usage is TRBJ2-2; 8 nucleotides match TRBD1. V lost 4 bases, J lost 1 base, and 8 bases stayed unmatched. CDR3 size: 17 residues. Per the germline V gene, CDR1 is LNHDA and CDR2 is SQIVND (reference sequence). CDR3 amino acids: CASSTPRDRWNTGELFF. The DNA for the CDR3 is TGTGCCAGTAGTACCCCCCGGGACAGGTGGAACACCGGGGAGCTGTTTTTT.

This chain uses TRBV18 with TRBJ2-1; the match to TRBD1 covers 9 bases. The CDR3 spans 16 residues. The trim removed 3 bases at V and 4 bases at J, leaving 7 bases unmatched. The germline V gene encodes CDR1 KGHSH and CDR2 LQKENI. The CDR3 DNA follows: TGTGCCAGCTCACCTTACAGGGGGCGGACGTACAATGAGCAGTTCTTC. As protein: CASSPYRGRTYNEQFF.

The chain couples TRBV20-1 to TRBJ1-1; 8 bases map to TRBD1. The V gene end was trimmed by 0 bases and the J gene end by 0 bases; junction bases not matched to a gene: 12. CDR1 DFQATT and CDR2 SNEGSKA come from the germline V gene (reference sequence). This CDR3 region has 18 residues. The CDR3 nucleotides are TGCAGTGCTAGAGATCCCCTTACAGGGGGGATAATGAACACTGAAGCTTTCTTT. It specifies CSARDPLTGGIMNTEAFF.

The chain has TRBV10-3 and TRBJ2-3; 8 bases are shared with TRBD2. The J segment lost 0 bases and the V segment lost 2 bases, leaving 13 bases of the junction unmatched. Germline V CDR1 and CDR2: ENHRY, SYGVKD. This CDR3 spans 19 amino acids. The CDR3 spells CAISEPLGVPGGSTDTQYF. The CDR3 nucleotides are TGTGCCATCAGTGAGCCGTTGGGGGTTCCGGGGGGGAGCACAGATACGCAGTATTTT.

By proportion, this clonotype is medium-sized. The chain recombines TRBV27 with TRBJ1-2; TRBD1 aligns across 8 bases. The CDR3 contains 15 residues. V shed 2 bases, J shed 8 bases, and the junction held 10 bases outside the gene matches. Germline V gene lookup returns CDR1 MNHEY and CDR2 SMNVEV (reference sequence). The CDR3 region is CASSLQDRVGGGYTF. CDR3 in DNA: TGTGCCAGCAGTTTACAGGACAGGGTAGGAGGCGGCTACACCTTC.

Here the CDR3 DNA reads TGTGCCTGTTTAGGGCAAAATGGAAACACCATATATTTT. Translation gives CACLGQNGNTIYF. The rearrangement joins TRBV30 to TRBJ1-3; D is unclear. Germline V gene lookup returns CDR1 GTSNPN and CDR2 SVGIG (reference sequence). The ends were cut back, 6 bases at V and 3 bases at J, with 12 bases in the middle. The CDR3 spans 13 residues. Drawing the rest from reference TRBV30 and TRBJ1-3, the complete variable domain is SQTIHQWPATLVQPVGSPLSLECTVEGTSNPNLYWYRQAAGRGLQLLFYSVGIGQISSEVPQNLSASRPQDRQFILSSKKLLLSDSGFYLCACLGQNGNTIYFGEGSWLTVV.

The chain employs TRBV5-1 and TRBJ2-7, with TRBD2 identical over 8 bases. V was clipped by 7 bases and J by 0 bases; unmatched bases: 9. Germline V lookup: CDR1 SGHRS, CDR2 YFSETQ. This CDR3 region has 15 residues. CDR3 bases: TGCGCCAGCCCTCGGGAGCGGGGGCCCTCCTACGAGCAGTACTTC. Protein sequence: CASPRERGPSYEQYF.

Relative to its sample, this clonotype is medium-sized. The rearrangement joins TRBV20-1 to TRBJ2-2; possibly TRBD1 or TRBD2 for D (6 bases each). The V and J ends lost 6 bases and 7 bases respectively, with 15 bases between them. The germline V gene has CDR1 DFQATT and CDR2 SNEGSKA (reference sequence). This CDR3 comprises 13 residues. The CDR3 region is CSAAGGRGGELFF. The CDR3, as DNA: TGCAGTGCGGCTGGGGGGCGAGGCGGGGAGCTGTTTTTT.

The V call is TRBV5-6, the J call TRBJ2-5; 8 bases fit TRBD1. Per germline, CDR1 SGHDT and CDR2 YYEEEE. The CDR3 runs 14 residues. After removal of 5 bases from V and 3 bases from J, the junction contained 6 bases not matched to a gene. The CDR3 nucleotides read TGTGCCAGCAGTCCTCCGGACAGGGAAGAGACCCAGTACTTC. Its protein product is CASSPPDREETQYF.

The sample holds a few counts of this clonotype. The J gene is TRBJ2-7, the V gene TRBV11-2; the D gene could be TRBD1 or TRBD2 (5 bases each). Germline lookup yields CDR1 SGHAT and CDR2 FQNNGV. V was cut by 4 bases and J by 5 bases, with 18 bases left in between. The CDR3 is made up of 15 amino acids. This chain's CDR3 is CASSSRGSGNNEQYF. The CDR3 DNA reads as TGTGCCAGCAGCTCCCGGGGCTCAGGAAATAACGAGCAGTACTTC.

J is TRBJ2-5 and V is TRBV5-1; weak D call: TRBD2 (5 bases). This CDR3 region has 14 residues. The ends were cut back, 2 bases at V and 0 bases at J, with 8 bases in the middle. Germline loops: CDR1 SGHRS, CDR2 YFSETQ. The CDR3 spells CASSFSGNQETQYF. The DNA for the CDR3 is TGCGCCAGCAGCTTCAGCGGCAACCAAGAGACCCAGTACTTC. The full variable domain, completed using reference TRBV5-1 and TRBJ2-5, is KAGVTQTPRYLIKTRGQQVTLSCSPISGHRSVSWYQQTPGQGLQFLFEYFSETQRNKGNFPGRFSGRQFSNSRSEMNVSTLELGDSALYLCASSFSGNQETQYFGPGTRLLVL.

This rearrangement joins TRBV5-4 to TRBJ2-5; 16 bases are a match to TRBD2. Unmatched junction bases numbered 11, after V lost 6 bases and J lost 6 bases. CDR1 SGHNT and CDR2 YYREEE come from the germline V gene (reference sequence). The CDR3 extends over 17 amino acids. CDR3 sequence: CASIPGLAGGRIQTQYF. The DNA of the CDR3 is TGTGCCAGCATCCCGGGACTAGCGGGGGGGAGAATCCAGACCCAGTACTTC. The full variable domain, with the rest looked up from reference TRBV5-4 and TRBJ2-5, is ETGVTQSPTHLIKTRGQQVTLRCSSQSGHNTVSWYQQALGQGPQFIFQYYREEENGRGNFPPRFSGLQFPNYSSELNVNALELDDSALYLCASIPGLAGGRIQTQYFGPGTRLLVL.

The chain joins TRBV7-2 to TRBJ2-7; 9 nucleotides align to TRBD1. Germline lookup yields CDR1 SGHTA and CDR2 FQGNSA. The V segment lost 3 bases and the J segment 5 bases; nucleotides outside the gene matches: 5. CDR3 length: 14 residues. CDR3 coding DNA: TGTGCCAGCAGCTTGGGACAGGGCCTCCACGAGCAGTACTTC. It translates to CASSLGQGLHEQYF.

The rearrangement links TRBV18 to TRBJ1-5; TRBD1 matches at 11 bases. Germline CDR1 and CDR2: KGHSH and LQKENI. This CDR3 comprises 14 residues. V trimming: 3 bases; J trimming: 5 bases; junction bases outside the gene matches: 0. In DNA, the CDR3 is TGTGCCAGCTCACCGGGACAGGGGGATCAGCCCCAGCATTTT. Translation: CASSPGQGDQPQHF.

The rearrangement links TRBV25-1 to TRBJ2-4, with D uncertain. The CDR3 spans 15 residues. The germline V gene encodes CDR1 MGHDK and CDR2 SYGVNS. V shed 4 bases and J shed 5 bases, with 15 bases lying between them. CDR3 amino acids: CASSVAIPGENIQYF. The CDR3 nucleotides read TGTGCCAGCAGTGTCGCCATTCCGGGTGAAAACATTCAGTACTTC.

This clonotype has a handful of counts. J is TRBJ2-3 and V is TRBV24-1; 9 nucleotides agree with TRBD1. The CDR3 contains 16 residues. V gave up 4 bases and J gave up 2 bases; unmatched junction bases: 6. Germline loops: CDR1 KGHDR, CDR2 SFDVKD. CDR3 nucleotides: TGTGCCACCAGTGACCGGGACAGGGATTTCACAGATACGCAGTATTTT. It encodes CATSDRDRDFTDTQYF.

The rearrangement joins TRBV19 to TRBJ1-6; D perhaps matches TRBD1 (6 bases). The V gene's germline CDR1 is LNHDA and CDR2 SQIVND (reference sequence). V dropped 7 bases and J dropped 7 bases, with 17 bases sitting between them. The CDR3 length is 15 residues. The CDR3 protein is CASNSFGQINSPLHF. CDR3 nucleotides: TGTGCCAGTAATTCGTTCGGACAGATCAATTCACCCCTCCACTTT.

The chain employs TRBV5-6 and TRBJ1-1, with 8 bases matching TRBD1. The length of the CDR3 is 18 residues. CDR1 SGHDT and CDR2 YYEEEE come from the germline V gene. The V and J ends lost 0 bases and 3 bases, in that order; junction bases with no gene match: 13. CDR3 residues: CASSLAQGARFTYTEAFF. Written as DNA, the CDR3 is TGTGCCAGCAGCTTGGCCCAGGGGGCGAGGTTCACATACACTGAAGCTTTCTTT.